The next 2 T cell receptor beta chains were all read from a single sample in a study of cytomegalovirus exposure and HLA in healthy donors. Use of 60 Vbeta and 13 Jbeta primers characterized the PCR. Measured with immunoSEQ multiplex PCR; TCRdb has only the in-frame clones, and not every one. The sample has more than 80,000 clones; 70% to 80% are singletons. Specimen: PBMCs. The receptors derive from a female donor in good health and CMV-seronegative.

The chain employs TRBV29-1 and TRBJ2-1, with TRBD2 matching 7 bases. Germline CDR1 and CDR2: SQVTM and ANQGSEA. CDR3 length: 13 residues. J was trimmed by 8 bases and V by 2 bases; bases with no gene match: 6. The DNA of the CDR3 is TGCAGCGTTGAACTAGCGGAAAGCTATGAGCAGTTCTTC. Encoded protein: CSVELAESYEQFF.

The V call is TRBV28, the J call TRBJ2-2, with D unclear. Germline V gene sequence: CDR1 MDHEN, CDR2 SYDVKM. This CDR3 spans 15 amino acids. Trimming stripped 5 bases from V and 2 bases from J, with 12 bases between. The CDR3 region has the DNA TGTGCCAGCAGTCCTGTGGCCATAAACACCGGGGAGCTGTTTTTT. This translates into CASSPVAINTGELFF.